This entry is about one TCR beta chain. Its antigen is currently unknown. The data are from a study of T cell responses to AZD1222 COVID-19 vaccine. Assay used: immunoSEQ multiplex PCR; TCRdb lists only in-frame clones, some missing. The table includes some 93,000 clones, around 89% detected once. Trimming took 4 bases from V and 3 from J, leaving 17 bases between them. This CDR3 has 16 residues. Per the germline V gene, CDR1 is LGHDT and CDR2 is YNNKEL (reference sequence). Study-level results: The study identified only a handful of AZD1222 recipients as seropositive at baseline. The study sampled repertoires only after the peak T cell response. White British people made up most donors, females outnumbered males, and clonal diversity was possibly underestimated. Spike-wide vaccine-associated CD4 TCRs dominated at 160-218 and 743-854.

The sample was peripheral blood, taken 28 days after the second AZD1222 dose. The gene calls are TRBV3-1 (or the pseudogene TRBV3-2) and TRBJ2-3; D is perhaps TRBD1 (5 bases). This receptor was taken from an adult who received the AZD1222 COVID-19 vaccine. The CDR3 spells CASSLGKFGATDTQYF. For the CDR3, the DNA is TGTGCCAGCAGCCTGGGAAAGTTTGGGGCGACAGATACGCAGTATTTT.